A single sample gave rise to the 26 T cell receptor beta chains below, sequenced in a study of T cell repertoires in cytomegalovirus infection. Their antigens are not known. Each CDR3 protein gets one entry after TCRdb re-called the reads with MiXCR. The table has nearly 700,000 distinct CDR3 sequences, 30% to 40% seen once. This sample comprised cultured PBMCs, obtained from culture after CMV antigen stimulation. The receptors shown here come from a human donor in good health (CMV status not recorded). Some clones in this sample may be carry-over from other donors' samples.

V gene TRBV12-3 or TRBV12-4 combines with J gene TRBJ2-3, with 8 nucleotides matching TRBD1. The V and J ends lost 2 bases and 9 bases, in that order; junction bases with no gene match: 10. The CDR3 sequence is 15 residues long. CDR3 bases: TGTGCCAGCAGTTTAACGGACAGGGCTGACGGGACGCAGTATTTT. It encodes CASSLTDRADGTQYF.

The chain joins TRBV6-8 to TRBJ1-3; D is undetermined. Trimming pared 7 bases from V and 4 bases from J, leaving 11 bases between. The germline V gene encodes CDR1 MNHGY and CDR2 SAAAGT. The CDR3 runs to 13 residues. CDR3 bases: TGTGCCAGCAAAACTCCGGGGGGAAACACCATATATTTT. Its translation is CASKTPGGNTIYF.

The chain carries TRBV30 and TRBJ2-3, with no clear D. This CDR3 has 11 amino acids. Germline CDR1 GTSNPN, CDR2 SVGIG (reference sequence). The V gene lost 0 bases and the J gene lost 5 bases, with 3 bases spanning the gap. The CDR3: CAWSVIDTQYF. CDR3 in DNA: TGTGCCTGGAGTGTAATAGATACGCAGTATTTT. Full variable domain (remainder filled in from reference TRBV30 and TRBJ2-3): SQTIHQWPATLVQPVGSPLSLECTVEGTSNPNLYWYRQAAGRGLQLLFYSVGIGQISSEVPQNLSASRPQDRQFILSSKKLLLSDSGFYLCAWSVIDTQYFGPGTRLTVL.

The gene calls are TRBV11-2 and TRBJ1-4; 8 bases match TRBD1. V lost 3 bases, J lost 8 bases, and 8 bases stayed unmatched. The CDR3 covers 15 residues. Germline-derived CDR1 and CDR2 are SGHAT and FQNNGV. The CDR3 region is CASSFDSRQGEKLFF. The CDR3 region has the DNA TGTGCCAGCAGCTTTGATTCCCGACAGGGGGAAAAACTGTTTTTT.

In this sample, this clonotype turned up many times. V is TRBV7-2 and J is TRBJ2-5; tentative D call: TRBD1 (5 bases). Trimming took 5 bases from V and 1 from J, leaving 17 bases between them. This CDR3 has 16 residues. Germline loops: CDR1 SGHTA, CDR2 FQGNSA. In DNA, the CDR3 is TGTGCCAGCAGCCACTTATACAGGAAGCTCCAAGAGACCCAGTACTTC. This codes for CASSHLYRKLQETQYF.

The genes are TRBV7-2 and TRBJ2-3; tentative D call: TRBD2 (6 bases). Germline V gives CDR1 SGHTA, CDR2 FQGNSA. The CDR3 consists of 14 residues. The V and J ends lost 5 bases and 5 bases respectively, with 14 bases between them. DNA of the CDR3: TGTGCCAGCAGCCCGCCGGCAGCGGGAGATACGCAGTATTTT. Translated, it gives CASSPPAAGDTQYF.

The chain links TRBV27 to TRBJ2-1, with 7 bases identical to TRBD2. CDR1 and CDR2 from the germline V gene are MNHEY and SMNVEV (reference sequence). After removal of 2 bases from V and 0 bases from J, the junction contained 4 bases not matched to a gene. This CDR3 comprises 16 residues. The CDR3 DNA reads TGTGCCAGCAGTTTACTAGCGGACGGCTCCTACAATGAGCAGTTCTTC. Its protein is CASSLLADGSYNEQFF.

The gene calls are TRBV6-5 and TRBJ2-7; D is undetermined. The germline V and J ends were trimmed by 0 bases and 3 bases, with 9 bases remaining between them. From germline, CDR1 is MNHEY and CDR2 SVGAGI. The length of the CDR3 is 14 residues. The CDR3 reads CASSYSGRYYEQYF. The CDR3 DNA follows: TGTGCCAGCAGTTACTCGGGTCGGTACTACGAGCAGTACTTC.

This clonotype was counted only a few times. This chain uses TRBV19 with TRBJ2-1; D may be TRBD2 (7 bases). This CDR3 is 16 amino acids long. Per the germline V gene, CDR1 is LNHDA and CDR2 is SQIVND (reference sequence). The V end was cut by 1 base, the J end by 6 bases, with 16 bases between. The CDR3 DNA sequence: TGTGCCAGTAGTATAGCCTTCGCGGGGGCAATCAATGAGCAGTTCTTC. Its protein product is CASSIAFAGAINEQFF.

The chain has TRBV2 and TRBJ1-2; no reliable D call. This CDR3 comprises 11 residues. CDR1 and CDR2 from the germline V gene are SNHLY and FYNNEI. V lost 8 bases and J 7 bases, leaving 11 bases between the germline ends. DNA of the CDR3: TGTGCCAGCTACGCAGTCGGTGGCTACACCTTC. It codes for CASYAVGGYTF.

This clonotype was picked up a small number of times. The rearrangement joins TRBV20-1 to TRBJ1-2; possible D gene TRBD1, 5 bases. The CDR3 consists of 13 residues. Germline lookup yields CDR1 DFQATT and CDR2 SNEGSKA (reference sequence). The V and J ends lost 3 bases and 8 bases respectively, with 16 bases between them. CDR3 in amino acids: CSASRDVTRGYTF. CDR3 sequence (DNA): TGCAGTGCTAGCCGGGACGTCACAAGGGGCTACACCTTC.

The V gene is TRBV7-2, the J gene TRBJ2-7; 7 nucleotides agree with TRBD2. There are 14 residues in the CDR3. The V gene's germline CDR1 is SGHTA and CDR2 FQGNSA. Unmatched junction bases numbered 11, after V lost 5 bases and J lost 7 bases. Written as DNA, the CDR3 is TGTGCCAGCAGCCCCCGCCTTGGAGCGGGAGAGCAGTACTTC. Translated, it gives CASSPRLGAGEQYF.

This clonotype showed up just a few times. This chain links TRBV7-2 with TRBJ2-2; 10 positions agree with TRBD2. With V trimmed by 5 bases and J by 6 bases, 6 bases remained unmatched. CDR1 SGHTA and CDR2 FQGNSA come from the germline V gene. This CDR3 spans 15 amino acids. The CDR3 DNA reads as TGTGCCAGCAGCGCGCGACTAGCGGGCCCCGGGGAGCTGTTTTTT. This sequence encodes CASSARLAGPGELFF.

The chain has TRBV20-1 and TRBJ1-3; D is uncertain. Between the trimmed V and J ends, which lost 3 bases and 0 bases, there was a span of 9 bases. Germline values: CDR1 DFQATT, CDR2 SNEGSKA (reference sequence). CDR3 length: 14 residues. The CDR3 protein is CSASVGFSGNTIYF. CDR3 nucleotides: TGCAGTGCTAGCGTTGGCTTCTCTGGAAACACCATATATTTT.

This clonotype showed up just a few times. V and J are TRBV2 and TRBJ1-3; a possible D gene is TRBD1 (6 bases). V shed 7 bases and J shed 4 bases, with 20 bases lying between them. CDR1 and CDR2 (germline): SNHLY, FYNNEI. This CDR3 has 16 amino acids. Here the CDR3 reads CASKGWNRASGNTIYF. The DNA for the CDR3 is TGTGCCAGCAAGGGGTGGAACAGGGCCTCCGGAAACACCATATATTTT.

The chain links TRBV20-1 to TRBJ2-7, with D perhaps matching TRBD2 (6 bases). The CDR3 loop spans 15 amino acids. Germline V gives CDR1 DFQATT, CDR2 SNEGSKA (reference sequence). V was shortened by 6 bases and J by 5 bases, with 23 bases between the two germline ends. DNA of the CDR3: TGCAGTGCGGCTCGAGACGGCGGGAAAATGGACGAGCAGTACTTC. This translates into CSAARDGGKMDEQYF.

V gene TRBV27 combines with J gene TRBJ2-7, with 7 bases that match TRBD1. The CDR3 is made up of 14 amino acids. Germline CDR1 reads MNHEY; CDR2 reads SMNVEV (reference sequence). V shed 6 bases and J 2 bases; nucleotides not matched to a gene: 7. This CDR3 reads CASSPGQTPYEQYF. For the CDR3, the DNA is TGTGCCAGCAGCCCGGGACAGACCCCCTACGAGCAGTACTTC.

This clonotype was seen a single time. The chain recombines TRBV20-1 with TRBJ2-6, with TRBD2 as a possible D gene (5 bases). The germline CDR1 and CDR2 sequences are DFQATT and SNEGSKA (reference sequence). V was pared by 1 base and J by 4 bases, with 11 bases between. CDR3 length equals 15 residues. The CDR3 DNA is TGCAGTGCTAGAGTTGGGAGATCAGGGGCCAACGTCCTGACTTTC. Translated: CSARVGRSGANVLTF.

This clonotype was picked up a small number of times. The V gene is TRBV6-2 or TRBV6-3, the J gene TRBJ1-1; the D is unclear. Germline V CDR1 and CDR2: MNHEY, SVGEGT. The ends were cut back, 5 bases at V and 4 bases at J, with 20 bases in the middle. The CDR3 totals 16 residues. CDR3: CASSNIGLVKGTEAFF. For the CDR3, the DNA is TGTGCCAGCAGTAATATTGGGTTGGTTAAGGGCACTGAAGCTTTCTTT.

This clonotype has more than one count but fewer than ten. The V gene is TRBV7-9, the J gene TRBJ2-2; 10 nucleotides align to TRBD2. In germline, CDR1 is SEHNR, CDR2 FQNEAQ (reference sequence). CDR3 length: 19 amino acids. After removal of 6 bases from V and 0 bases from J, the junction contained 13 bases not matched to a gene. The CDR3 loop is CASSRQGGSGRPNTGELFF. DNA for the CDR3: TGTGCCAGCAGTCGACAGGGTGGTAGCGGGAGGCCGAACACCGGGGAGCTGTTTTTT.

This clonotype was seen more than once but under ten times. This chain uses TRBV7-6 with TRBJ1-5, with D possibly being TRBD1 (6 bases). The CDR3 totals 16 residues. Germline-derived CDR1 and CDR2 are SGHVS and FNYEAQ. V was trimmed by 1 base and J by 1 base, leaving 11 bases between them. CDR3 protein: CASSLGQGMSNQPQHF. CDR3 sequence (DNA): TGTGCCAGCAGCTTAGGGCAGGGGATGAGCAATCAGCCCCAGCATTTT.

V usage is TRBV7-2 and J usage is TRBJ1-2, with 7 bases aligning to TRBD1. CDR3 size: 15 residues. CDR1 is SGHTA, CDR2 FQGNSA, per germline. The V gene end was trimmed by 5 bases and the J gene end by 5 bases; junction bases not matched to a gene: 11. CDR3: CASSMIATGPYGYTF. In DNA, the CDR3 is TGTGCCAGCAGCATGATCGCGACAGGGCCATATGGCTACACCTTC.

This rearrangement joins TRBV7-4 to TRBJ2-2; D remains ambiguous. Germline V CDR1 and CDR2: SGHVT, SQSDAQ. Trimming pared 5 bases from V and 0 bases from J, leaving 10 bases between. The CDR3 contains 15 residues. CDR3 residues: CASSPTDTNTGELFF. The CDR3 DNA sequence: TGTGCCAGCAGCCCCACAGACACGAACACCGGGGAGCTGTTTTTT.

The chain couples TRBV7-9 to TRBJ2-7, with 8 bases aligning to TRBD1. V lost 4 bases, J lost 2 bases, and 13 bases stayed unmatched. The CDR3 sequence is 17 residues long. Germline V gene data show CDR1 as SEHNR and CDR2 as FQNEAQ (reference sequence). The CDR3 coding sequence is TGTGCCAGCAGCTCCACTAGGGACAGGACCTATACCTACGAGCAGTACTTC. Its protein product is CASSSTRDRTYTYEQYF.

J is TRBJ1-1 and V is TRBV5-6, with D tentatively TRBD1 (5 bases). Germline V gene lookup returns CDR1 SGHDT and CDR2 YYEEEE. V dropped 1 base and J dropped 11 bases, with 15 bases sitting between them. The CDR3 is 13 amino acids. The CDR3 protein is CASSLLQAGRAFF. Written as DNA, the CDR3 is TGTGCCAGCAGCTTGTTACAGGCTGGGAGGGCTTTCTTT.

There are a few counts of this clonotype. The chain joins TRBV5-5 to TRBJ2-1; 8 bases line up with TRBD2. Germline V gene lookup returns CDR1 SGHKS and CDR2 YYEKEE (reference sequence). After removal of 6 bases from V and 0 bases from J, the junction contained 11 bases not matched to a gene. This CDR3 is built from 17 residues. The CDR3 bases are TGTGCCAGCACCTCCCAGTGGCGGGAGGCCTCCTACAATGAGCAGTTCTTC. Amino acid sequence: CASTSQWREASYNEQFF.